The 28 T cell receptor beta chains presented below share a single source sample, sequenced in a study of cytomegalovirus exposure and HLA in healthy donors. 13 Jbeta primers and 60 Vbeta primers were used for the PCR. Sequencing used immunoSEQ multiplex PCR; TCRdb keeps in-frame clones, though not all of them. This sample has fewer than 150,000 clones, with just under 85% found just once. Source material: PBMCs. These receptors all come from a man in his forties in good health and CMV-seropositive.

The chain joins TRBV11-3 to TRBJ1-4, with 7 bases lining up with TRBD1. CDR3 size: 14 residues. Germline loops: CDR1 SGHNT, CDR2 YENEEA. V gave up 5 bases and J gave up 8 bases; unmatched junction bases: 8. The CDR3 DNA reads TGTGCCAGCAGCGCCGGACAGGTGGAGGAAAAACTGTTTTTT. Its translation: CASSAGQVEEKLFF.

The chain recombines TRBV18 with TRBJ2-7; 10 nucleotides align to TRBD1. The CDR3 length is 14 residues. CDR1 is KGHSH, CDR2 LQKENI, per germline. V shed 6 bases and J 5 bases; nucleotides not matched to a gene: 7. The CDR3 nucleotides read TGTGCCAGCTCCCCGGGACAGGGGAGGCACGAGCAGTACTTC. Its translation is CASSPGQGRHEQYF.

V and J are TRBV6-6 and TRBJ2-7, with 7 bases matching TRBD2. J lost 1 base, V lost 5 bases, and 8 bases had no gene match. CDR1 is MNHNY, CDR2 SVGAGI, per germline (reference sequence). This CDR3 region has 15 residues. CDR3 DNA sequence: TGTGCCAGCAGTAGCCGACGGGGGGATTCCTACGAGCAGTACTTC. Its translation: CASSSRRGDSYEQYF.

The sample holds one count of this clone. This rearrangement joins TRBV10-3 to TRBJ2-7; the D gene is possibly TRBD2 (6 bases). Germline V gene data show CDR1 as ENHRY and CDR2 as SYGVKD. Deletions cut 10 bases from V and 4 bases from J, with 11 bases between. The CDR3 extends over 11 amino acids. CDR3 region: CASGTIYEQYF. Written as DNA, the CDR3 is TGTGCCAGCGGGACCATATACGAGCAGTACTTC.

The CDR3 is CASSPSPSVTNEQYF. The DNA for the CDR3 is TGTGCCAGCTCACCATCCCCTAGCGTAACCAACGAGCAGTACTTC. This sequence joins TRBV18 and TRBJ2-7; perhaps TRBD2 as D (6 bases). CDR1 KGHSH and CDR2 LQKENI come from the germline V gene. The germline V and J ends were trimmed by 2 bases and 5 bases, with 16 bases remaining between them. The CDR3 length is 15 residues.

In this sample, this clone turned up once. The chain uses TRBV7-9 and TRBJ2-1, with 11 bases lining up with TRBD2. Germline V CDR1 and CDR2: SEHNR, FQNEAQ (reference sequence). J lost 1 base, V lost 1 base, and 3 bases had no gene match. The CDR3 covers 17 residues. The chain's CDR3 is CASSLVGTSGSYNEQFF. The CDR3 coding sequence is TGTGCCAGCAGCTTAGTGGGGACTAGCGGATCCTACAATGAGCAGTTCTTC.

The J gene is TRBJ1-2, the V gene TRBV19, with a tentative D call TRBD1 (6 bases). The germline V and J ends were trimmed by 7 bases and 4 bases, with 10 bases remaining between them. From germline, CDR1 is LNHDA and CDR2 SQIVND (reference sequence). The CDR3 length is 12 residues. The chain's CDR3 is CASKEQGYGYTF. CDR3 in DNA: TGTGCCAGTAAGGAACAGGGCTATGGCTACACCTTC. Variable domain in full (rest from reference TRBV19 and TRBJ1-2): DGGITQSPKYLFRKEGQNVTLSCEQNLNHDAMYWYRQDPGQGLRLIYYSQIVNDFQKGDIAEGYSVSREKKESFPLTVTSAQKNPTAFYLCASKEQGYGYTFGSGTRLTVV.

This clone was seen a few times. Here the CDR3 DNA reads TGTGCCAGCAGTTTCCGGGACTCCCATGGGCTCTATGGCTACACCTTC. This encodes CASSFRDSHGLYGYTF. V usage is TRBV6-5 and J usage is TRBJ1-2, with a tentative D call TRBD1 (5 bases). CDR1 MNHEY and CDR2 SVGAGI come from the germline V gene. V was pared by 4 bases and J by 4 bases, with 19 bases between. The CDR3 has 16 amino acids.

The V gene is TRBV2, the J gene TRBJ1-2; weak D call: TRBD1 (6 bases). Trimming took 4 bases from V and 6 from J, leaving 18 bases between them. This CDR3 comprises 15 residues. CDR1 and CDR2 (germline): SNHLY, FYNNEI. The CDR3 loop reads CASSAWRTESHGYTF. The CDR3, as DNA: TGTGCCAGCAGTGCCTGGCGGACAGAATCGCATGGCTACACCTTC.

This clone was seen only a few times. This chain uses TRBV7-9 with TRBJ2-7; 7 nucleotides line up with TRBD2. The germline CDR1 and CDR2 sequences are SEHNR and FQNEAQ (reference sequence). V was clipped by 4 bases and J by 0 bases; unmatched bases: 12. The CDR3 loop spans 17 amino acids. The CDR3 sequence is CASSSGGSGFSSYEQYF. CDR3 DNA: TGTGCCAGCAGCTCCGGAGGTAGCGGGTTCTCCTCCTACGAGCAGTACTTC.

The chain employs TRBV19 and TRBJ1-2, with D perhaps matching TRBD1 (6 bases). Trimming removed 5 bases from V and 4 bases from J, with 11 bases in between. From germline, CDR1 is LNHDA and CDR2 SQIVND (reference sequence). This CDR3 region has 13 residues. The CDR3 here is CASSFGTSYGYTF. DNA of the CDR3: TGTGCCAGTAGTTTCGGGACATCCTATGGCTACACCTTC.

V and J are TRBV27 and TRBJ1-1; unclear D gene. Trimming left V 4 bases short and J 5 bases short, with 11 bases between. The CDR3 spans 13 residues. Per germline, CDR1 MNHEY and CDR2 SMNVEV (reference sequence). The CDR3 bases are TGTGCCAGCAGTTGGCGGGGTGGGACTGAAGCTTTCTTT. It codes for CASSWRGGTEAFF.

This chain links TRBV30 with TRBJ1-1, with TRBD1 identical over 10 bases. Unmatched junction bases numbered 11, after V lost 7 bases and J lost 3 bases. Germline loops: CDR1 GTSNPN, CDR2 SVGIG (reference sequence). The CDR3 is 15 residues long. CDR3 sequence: CAYYNPGTGDTEAFF. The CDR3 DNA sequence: TGTGCCTACTATAACCCCGGGACAGGGGACACTGAAGCTTTCTTT.

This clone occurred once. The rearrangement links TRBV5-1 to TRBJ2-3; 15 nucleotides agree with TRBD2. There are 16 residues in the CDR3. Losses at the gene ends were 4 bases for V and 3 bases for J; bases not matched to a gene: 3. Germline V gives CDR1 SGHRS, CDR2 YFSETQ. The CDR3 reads CASSPGTSGRTDTQYF. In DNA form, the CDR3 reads TGCGCCAGCAGCCCGGGGACTAGCGGGAGGACAGATACGCAGTATTTT. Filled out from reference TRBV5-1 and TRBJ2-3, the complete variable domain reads KAGVTQTPRYLIKTRGQQVTLSCSPISGHRSVSWYQQTPGQGLQFLFEYFSETQRNKGNFPGRFSGRQFSNSRSEMNVSTLELGDSALYLCASSPGTSGRTDTQYFGPGTRLTVL.

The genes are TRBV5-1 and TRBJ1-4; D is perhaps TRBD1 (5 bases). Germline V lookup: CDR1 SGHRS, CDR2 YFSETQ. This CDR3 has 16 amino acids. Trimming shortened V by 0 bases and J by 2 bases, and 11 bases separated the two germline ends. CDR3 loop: CASSLGQIFTNEKLFF. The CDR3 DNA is TGCGCCAGCAGCTTGGGACAGATCTTTACTAATGAAAAACTGTTTTTT.

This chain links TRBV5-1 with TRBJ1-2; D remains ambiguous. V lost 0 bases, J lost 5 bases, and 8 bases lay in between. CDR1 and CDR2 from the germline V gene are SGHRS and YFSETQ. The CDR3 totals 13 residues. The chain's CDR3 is CASSLASLYGYTF. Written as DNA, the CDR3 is TGCGCCAGCAGCTTGGCCAGTCTTTATGGCTACACCTTC.

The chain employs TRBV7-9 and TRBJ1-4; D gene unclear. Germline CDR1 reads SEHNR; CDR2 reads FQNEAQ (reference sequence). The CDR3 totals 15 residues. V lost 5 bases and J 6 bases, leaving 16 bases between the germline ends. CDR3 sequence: CASSLGPASDEKLFF. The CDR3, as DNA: TGTGCCAGCAGCCTAGGGCCAGCTAGTGATGAAAAACTGTTTTTT.

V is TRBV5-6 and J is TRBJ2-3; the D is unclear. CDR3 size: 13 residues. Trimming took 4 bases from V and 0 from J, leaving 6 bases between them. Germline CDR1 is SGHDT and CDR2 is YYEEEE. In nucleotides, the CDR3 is TGTGCCAGCAGCCGACTTAGCACAGATACGCAGTATTTT. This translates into CASSRLSTDTQYF.

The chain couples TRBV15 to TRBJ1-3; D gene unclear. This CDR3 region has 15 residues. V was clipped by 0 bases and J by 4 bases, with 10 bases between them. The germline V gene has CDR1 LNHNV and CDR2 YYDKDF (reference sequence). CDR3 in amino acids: CATSRDSGYGNTIYF. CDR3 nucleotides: TGTGCCACCAGCAGAGATTCCGGGTACGGAAACACCATATATTTT.

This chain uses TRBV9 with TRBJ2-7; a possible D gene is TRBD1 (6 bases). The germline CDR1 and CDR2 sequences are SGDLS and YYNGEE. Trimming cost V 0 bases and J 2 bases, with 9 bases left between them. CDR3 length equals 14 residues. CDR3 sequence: CASSVGQGTYEQYF. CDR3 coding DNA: TGTGCCAGCAGCGTAGGGCAGGGGACCTACGAGCAGTACTTC.

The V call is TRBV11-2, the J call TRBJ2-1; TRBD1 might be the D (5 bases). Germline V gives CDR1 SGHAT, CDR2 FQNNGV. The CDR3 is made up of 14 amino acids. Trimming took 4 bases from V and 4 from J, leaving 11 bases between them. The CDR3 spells CASSSPRGYNEQFF. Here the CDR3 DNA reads TGTGCCAGCAGCTCACCTAGGGGTTACAATGAGCAGTTCTTC.

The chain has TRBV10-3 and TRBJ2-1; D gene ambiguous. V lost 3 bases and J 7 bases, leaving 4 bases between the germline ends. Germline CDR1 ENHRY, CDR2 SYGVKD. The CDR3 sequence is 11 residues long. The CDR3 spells CAISELNEQFF. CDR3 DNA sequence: TGTGCCATCAGTGAACTTAATGAGCAGTTCTTC.

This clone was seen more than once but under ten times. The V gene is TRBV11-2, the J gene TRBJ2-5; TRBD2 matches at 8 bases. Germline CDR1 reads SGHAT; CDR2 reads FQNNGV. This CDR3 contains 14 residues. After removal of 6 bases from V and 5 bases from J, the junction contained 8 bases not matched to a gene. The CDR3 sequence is CASSNQRGRETQYF. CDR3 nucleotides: TGTGCCAGCAGTAACCAGCGGGGGAGGGAGACCCAGTACTTC.

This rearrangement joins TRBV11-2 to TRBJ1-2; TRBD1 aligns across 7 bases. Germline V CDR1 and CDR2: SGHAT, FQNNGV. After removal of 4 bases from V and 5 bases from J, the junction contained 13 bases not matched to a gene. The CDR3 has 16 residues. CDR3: CASSSNRGRGGYGYTF. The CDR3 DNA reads TGTGCCAGCAGCTCTAACAGGGGCCGGGGGGGTTATGGCTACACCTTC.

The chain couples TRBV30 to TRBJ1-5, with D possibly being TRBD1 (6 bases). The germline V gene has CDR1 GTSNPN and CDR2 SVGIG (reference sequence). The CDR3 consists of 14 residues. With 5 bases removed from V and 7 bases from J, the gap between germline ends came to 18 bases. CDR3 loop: CAWSSGTSGQPQHF. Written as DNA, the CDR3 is TGTGCCTGGTCCTCCGGGACATCGGGGCAGCCCCAGCATTTT. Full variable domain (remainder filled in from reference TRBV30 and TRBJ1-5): SQTIHQWPATLVQPVGSPLSLECTVEGTSNPNLYWYRQAAGRGLQLLFYSVGIGQISSEVPQNLSASRPQDRQFILSSKKLLLSDSGFYLCAWSSGTSGQPQHFGDGTRLSIL.

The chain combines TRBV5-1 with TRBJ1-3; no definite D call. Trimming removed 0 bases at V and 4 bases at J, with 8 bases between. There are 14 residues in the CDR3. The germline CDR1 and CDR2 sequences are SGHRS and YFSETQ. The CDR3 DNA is TGCGCCAGCAGCTTGGGAGCTTCAGGAAACACCATATATTTT. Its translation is CASSLGASGNTIYF. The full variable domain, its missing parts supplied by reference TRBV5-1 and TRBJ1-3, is KAGVTQTPRYLIKTRGQQVTLSCSPISGHRSVSWYQQTPGQGLQFLFEYFSETQRNKGNFPGRFSGRQFSNSRSEMNVSTLELGDSALYLCASSLGASGNTIYFGEGSWLTVV.

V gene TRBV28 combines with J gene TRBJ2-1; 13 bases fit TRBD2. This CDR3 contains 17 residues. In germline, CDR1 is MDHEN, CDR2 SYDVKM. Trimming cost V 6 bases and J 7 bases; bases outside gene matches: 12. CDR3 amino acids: CASSLQLWTSGSNEQFF. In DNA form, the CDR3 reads TGTGCCAGCAGCCTCCAGTTGTGGACTAGCGGGAGTAATGAGCAGTTCTTC.

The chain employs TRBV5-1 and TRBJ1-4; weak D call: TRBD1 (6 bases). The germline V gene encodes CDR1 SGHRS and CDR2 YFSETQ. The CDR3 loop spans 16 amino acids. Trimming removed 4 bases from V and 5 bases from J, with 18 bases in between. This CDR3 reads CASSRGGTFGNEKLFF. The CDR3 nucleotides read TGCGCCAGCAGCAGGGGGGGCACGTTTGGGAATGAAAAACTGTTTTTT.